This passage covers 26 T cell receptor beta chains from one sample sequenced in a study of PD-1 blockade in classical Hodgkin lymphoma. Every single patient, without exception, relapsed after autologous stem cell transplantation, and brentuximab vedotin exposure varied. Sequencing was performed with immunoSEQ multiplex PCR; in TCRdb, only in-frame clones are kept and a portion is missing. Among tens of thousands of clones, about 91% were seen once, and the ten largest hold about 10%. Sample: peripheral blood mononuclear cells (PBMCs), taken before the second cycle of nivolumab. All receptors come from a human donor with classical Hodgkin lymphoma.

The rearrangement joins TRBV18 to TRBJ2-5; 7 bases are a match to TRBD1. CDR3 length: 15 amino acids. V gave up 3 bases and J gave up 2 bases; unmatched junction bases: 6. Germline V gives CDR1 KGHSH, CDR2 LQKENI. Written as DNA, the CDR3 is TGTGCCAGCTCACCCCCCCTGACAGGGCAAGAGACCCAGTACTTC. Translated, it gives CASSPPLTGQETQYF.

The chain carries TRBV28 and TRBJ2-1; D may be TRBD1 (6 bases). CDR1 is MDHEN and CDR2 is SYDVKM in the germline V gene. The CDR3 has 13 amino acids. Trimming shortened V by 10 bases and J by 4 bases, and 14 bases separated the two germline ends. The CDR3 protein is CAINRVRYNEQFF. The CDR3 bases are TGTGCCATAAACAGGGTTAGGTACAATGAGCAGTTCTTC.

The chain is built from TRBV30 and TRBJ1-6, with D hard to call. CDR3 length equals 15 residues. Germline CDR1 and CDR2: GTSNPN and SVGIG (reference sequence). Trimming removed 2 bases from V and 2 bases from J, with 10 bases in between. CDR3 protein: CAWSPPGAYNSPLHF. In DNA form, the CDR3 reads TGTGCCTGGAGTCCCCCCGGTGCCTATAATTCACCCCTCCACTTT.

This sequence joins TRBV13 and TRBJ2-2; D ambiguous. The ends were cut back, 1 base at V and 6 bases at J, with 15 bases in the middle. The CDR3 sequence is 16 residues long. Germline values: CDR1 PRHDT, CDR2 FYEKMQ (reference sequence). CDR3 region: CASSLVMATHAGELFF. DNA of the CDR3: TGTGCCAGCAGCTTAGTAATGGCGACACACGCCGGGGAGCTGTTTTTT.

The V call is TRBV11-2, the J call TRBJ2-7; 10 nucleotides agree with TRBD2. From germline, CDR1 is SGHAT and CDR2 FQNNGV. There are 15 residues in the CDR3. V was pared by 5 bases and J by 6 bases, with 10 bases of the junction left unmatched. The CDR3 bases are TGTGCCAGCAGCCCAAACAGCGGGGGGGCTCTCGAGCAGTACTTC. Translation gives CASSPNSGGALEQYF.

The chain recombines TRBV28 with TRBJ1-2; the match to TRBD1 covers 8 bases. Per the germline V gene, CDR1 is MDHEN and CDR2 is SYDVKM. Trimming cost V 2 bases and J 4 bases; bases outside gene matches: 3. The CDR3 is 14 residues long. This CDR3 reads CASSLAGGGYGYTF. The CDR3 DNA reads as TGTGCCAGCAGTTTAGCAGGGGGCGGCTATGGCTACACCTTC.

The rearrangement joins TRBV7-2 to TRBJ1-1; D is ambiguous. Germline-derived CDR1 and CDR2 are SGHTA and FQGNSA. V lost 9 bases and J 4 bases, leaving 9 bases between the germline ends. The CDR3 has 11 amino acids. The CDR3 DNA follows: TGTGCCAGTGTCCCCGGCACTGAAGCTTTCTTT. It yields the protein CASVPGTEAFF.

This clone was recorded once. V and J are TRBV9 and TRBJ1-4; tentatively, D is TRBD1 (5 bases). From germline, CDR1 is SGDLS and CDR2 YYNGEE. Trimming removed 3 bases at V and 8 bases at J, with 17 bases between. CDR3 length equals 15 residues. CDR3 in DNA: TGTGCCAGCAGCGCGAGGGAGGGATACAGGGAAAAACTGTTTTTT. This encodes CASSAREGYREKLFF.

V and J are TRBV6-5 and TRBJ2-7; D tentatively fits TRBD1 or TRBD2 (5 bases each). Germline V gene lookup returns CDR1 MNHEY and CDR2 SVGAGI. Trimming left V 6 bases short and J 4 bases short, with 19 bases between. The CDR3 runs 15 residues. CDR3 region: CASRRDPTTGYEQYF. CDR3 DNA: TGTGCCAGCAGAAGGGACCCAACAACCGGGTACGAGCAGTACTTC.

The gene calls are TRBV6-1 and TRBJ2-7; 7 bases map to TRBD2. There are 15 residues in the CDR3. Per the germline V gene, CDR1 is MNHNS and CDR2 is SASEGT. V lost 4 bases to trimming and J lost 2 bases; unmatched junction nucleotides: 8. The CDR3 reads CASSGEAGTTYEQYF. The DNA for the CDR3 is TGTGCCAGCAGTGGAGAAGCCGGGACTACCTACGAGCAGTACTTC.

The genes are TRBV18 and TRBJ2-1; D ambiguous. The V end was cut by 6 bases, the J end by 9 bases, with 18 bases between. This CDR3 is built from 14 residues. The V gene's germline CDR1 is KGHSH and CDR2 LQKENI. Here the CDR3 reads CASSLLDEASEQFF. The CDR3 nucleotides read TGTGCCAGCTCGCTTCTTGATGAAGCAAGTGAGCAGTTCTTC. Combining the CDR3 with reference TRBV18 and TRBJ2-1 gives the whole variable domain NAGVMQNPRHLVRRRGQEARLRCSPMKGHSHVYWYRQLPEEGLKFMVYLQKENIIDESGMPKERFSAEFPKEGPSILRIQQVVRGDSAAYFCASSLLDEASEQFFGPGTRLTVL.

This clone has just one count. The V call is TRBV9, the J call TRBJ2-3, with a tentative D call TRBD1 (5 bases). The CDR3 has 14 amino acids. With 2 bases removed from V and 7 bases from J, the gap between germline ends came to 14 bases. Per germline, CDR1 SGDLS and CDR2 YYNGEE. CDR3 coding DNA: TGTGCCAGCAGCGTGGGTAGGGGCGTCAATACGCAGTATTTT. Its protein product is CASSVGRGVNTQYF.

The chain links TRBV28 to TRBJ1-4, with 7 bases identical to TRBD1. Germline values: CDR1 MDHEN, CDR2 SYDVKM. This CDR3 has 15 residues. The J segment lost 8 bases and the V segment lost 1 base, leaving 7 bases of the junction unmatched. The DNA of the CDR3 is TGTGCCAGCAGTTTATTTGGCAGGGGGAGGGAAAAACTGTTTTTT. Translating it yields CASSLFGRGREKLFF.

The gene calls are TRBV19 and TRBJ2-2; the D gene is possibly TRBD2 (6 bases). The germline V gene has CDR1 LNHDA and CDR2 SQIVND (reference sequence). The CDR3 is 12 residues long. Trimming shortened V by 6 bases and J by 9 bases, and 11 bases separated the two germline ends. CDR3 region: CASSPGTWELFF. The CDR3 nucleotides read TGTGCCAGTAGCCCGGGGACTTGGGAGCTGTTTTTT.

The genes are TRBV5-1 and TRBJ2-1; 7 bases map to TRBD2. This CDR3 has 15 residues. Trimming cost V 0 bases and J 5 bases; bases outside gene matches: 5. CDR1 is SGHRS and CDR2 is YFSETQ in the germline V gene. The CDR3 protein is CASSLALASHNEQFF. The CDR3 DNA sequence: TGCGCCAGCAGCTTGGCACTAGCGTCCCACAATGAGCAGTTCTTC.

The chain employs TRBV30 and TRBJ2-2; D gene ambiguous. Trimming shortened V by 1 base and J by 1 base, and 10 bases separated the two germline ends. The length of the CDR3 is 15 residues. Germline V gives CDR1 GTSNPN, CDR2 SVGIG (reference sequence). CDR3 coding DNA: TGTGCCTGGAGTGGTTTCGACGGGAACACCGGGGAGCTGTTTTTT. It yields the protein CAWSGFDGNTGELFF.

The chain is built from TRBV7-9 and TRBJ1-1; D is uncertain. This CDR3 has 12 amino acids. Trimming removed 2 bases from V and 4 bases from J, with 5 bases in between. Germline lookup yields CDR1 SEHNR and CDR2 FQNEAQ (reference sequence). CDR3 sequence (DNA): TGTGCCAGCAGCTTATTTGCCACTGAAGCTTTCTTT. Protein: CASSLFATEAFF.

In its sample, this clone was seen once. V is TRBV4-2 and J is TRBJ2-1; tentative D call: TRBD1 (6 bases). CDR1 is LGHNA and CDR2 is YNFKEQ in the germline V gene. The CDR3 is 14 amino acids. With 1 base removed from V and 8 bases from J, the gap between germline ends came to 12 bases. CDR3 amino acids: CASSQGYPGDEQFF. Here the CDR3 DNA reads TGTGCCAGCAGCCAAGGTTATCCAGGGGATGAGCAGTTCTTC.

The chain employs TRBV4-1 and TRBJ2-5; TRBD2 might be the D (5 bases). Trimming took 3 bases from V and 5 from J, leaving 16 bases between them. There are 15 residues in the CDR3. Germline-derived CDR1 and CDR2 are MGHRA and YSYEKL. CDR3 loop: CASSHERYGGETQYF. CDR3 DNA: TGCGCCAGCAGCCACGAGCGGTACGGTGGGGAGACCCAGTACTTC.

This chain joins TRBV29-1 and TRBJ2-7, with D uncertain. The V and J ends lost 4 bases and 7 bases respectively, with 11 bases between them. The CDR3 contains 11 residues. Per the germline V gene, CDR1 is SQVTM and CDR2 is ANQGSEA. The CDR3 nucleotides are TGCAGCGTTGTCCTCCGCCAGGAGCAGTACTTC. Encoded protein: CSVVLRQEQYF.

V gene TRBV13 combines with J gene TRBJ2-2, with unresolved D. The CDR3 contains 15 residues. The germline V gene has CDR1 PRHDT and CDR2 FYEKMQ (reference sequence). The V end lost 0 bases, the J end lost 4 bases, and 9 bases lay between the germline ends. CDR3 coding DNA: TGTGCCAGCAGCTTAGGAGTGGGGTTCACCGGGGAGCTGTTTTTT. Its translation: CASSLGVGFTGELFF.

This clone was recorded a few times. V usage is TRBV19 and J usage is TRBJ1-6; 8 bases fit TRBD1. The CDR3 runs to 15 residues. The J segment lost 8 bases and the V segment lost 2 bases, leaving 5 bases of the junction unmatched. Germline CDR1 reads LNHDA; CDR2 reads SQIVND (reference sequence). CDR3 sequence reads: CASSILPGGDSPLHF. The CDR3 DNA sequence: TGTGCCAGTAGTATACTTCCAGGGGGCGATTCACCCCTCCACTTT.

This chain joins TRBV9 and TRBJ2-7, with 9 nucleotides matching TRBD1. Germline CDR1 and CDR2: SGDLS and YYNGEE. J lost 2 bases, V lost 3 bases, and 3 bases had no gene match. CDR3 size: 14 residues. CDR3 sequence: CASSAGQGTYEQYF. The CDR3 nucleotides are TGTGCCAGCAGCGCGGGACAGGGAACCTACGAGCAGTACTTC.

The chain carries TRBV2 and TRBJ1-1; perhaps TRBD1 as D (5 bases). Trimming removed 3 bases from V and 3 bases from J, with 14 bases in between. The CDR3 is made up of 15 amino acids. Per the germline V gene, CDR1 is SNHLY and CDR2 is FYNNEI. CDR3: CASSDLGQGDTEAFF. In DNA form, the CDR3 reads TGTGCCAGCAGTGATTTGGGCCAGGGTGACACTGAAGCTTTCTTT.

The chain employs TRBV2 and TRBJ2-1; 8 positions match TRBD2. Germline-derived CDR1 and CDR2 are SNHLY and FYNNEI. V was clipped by 2 bases and J by 8 bases; unmatched bases: 8. This CDR3 spans 15 amino acids. CDR3 sequence: CASSENPSGQDEQFF. In nucleotides, the CDR3 is TGTGCCAGCAGTGAAAACCCTAGCGGGCAGGATGAGCAGTTCTTC.

This chain connects TRBV28 to TRBJ2-7; possibly TRBD1 for D (8 bases). The V end was cut by 5 bases, the J end by 2 bases, with 31 bases between. The CDR3 is 20 residues long. Per the germline V gene, CDR1 is MDHEN and CDR2 is SYDVKM. CDR3 amino acids: CASSLPGGRGLVHTTYEQYF. Here the CDR3 DNA reads TGTGCCAGCAGTCTACCGGGAGGCAGGGGGCTCGTCCACACCACCTACGAGCAGTACTTC.